In this sample, the clone carrying this T cell receptor (beta chain) turned up many times. This entry belongs to a study of T-cell reconstitution after alpha-beta-depleted transplantation in children. The CDR3 consists of 15 residues. Deletions cut 4 bases from V and 2 bases from J, with 14 bases between. Germline CDR1 and CDR2: KGHSH and LQKENI. TCRbeta library preparation incorporated unique molecular identifiers. TCRdb used MiXCR to reprocess the PCR reads, holding one entry per CDR3 protein. The table lists more than 250,000 distinct CDR3 sequences, over 8% of them singletons, with over 9% in the top ten.

The clonotype was recovered from a human donor who donated a stem cell graft to a child with SCID. The material was PBMCs from the stem cell graft donor, obtained from the stem cell graft. The chain has TRBV18 and TRBJ1-1, with D possibly being TRBD1 (6 bases). CDR3 sequence (DNA): TGTGCCAGCTCACTCTTCGGGGGGCCCAACACTGAAGCTTTCTTT. Residues: CASSLFGGPNTEAFF.